The 9 T cell receptor beta chains given below trace back to one sample, sequenced in a study of Graves' ophthalmopathy and Graves' hyperthyroidism. Researchers took RNA transcripts and amplified TCR beta CDR3 regions from them. The authors performed first-round RT-PCR with HTBI primers and then a second-round multiplex PCR. TCRdb re-derived calls from the multiplex PCR reads in MiXCR, one entry per CDR3 protein. The sample has about 220,000 distinct CDR3 sequences; around a fifth are singletons. Sequenced input: peripheral blood. The receptor set was obtained from a woman in her fifties or sixties with Graves' ophthalmopathy.

In its sample, this clonotype was seen many times. The chain links TRBV11-2 to TRBJ1-6, with D uncertain. This CDR3 has 9 residues. Trimming cost V 3 bases and J 13 bases, with 1 base left between them. From germline, CDR1 is SGHAT and CDR2 FQNNGV. In DNA, the CDR3 is TGTGCCAGCAGCTTTCCCCTCCACTTT. Amino acids: CASSFPLHF. The full variable domain, completed using reference TRBV11-2 and TRBJ1-6, is EAGVAQSPRYKIIEKRQSVAFWCNPISGHATLYWYQQILGQGPKLLIQFQNNGVVDDSQLPKDRFSAERLKGVDSTLKIQPAKLEDSAVYLCASSFPLHFGNGTRLTVT.

The rearrangement joins TRBV6-2 or TRBV6-3 to TRBJ1-1; no clear D. This CDR3 is built from 16 residues. Germline values: CDR1 MNHEY, CDR2 SVGEGT. Trimming shortened V by 0 bases and J by 0 bases, and 11 bases separated the two germline ends. The CDR3 region has the DNA TGTGCCAGCAGTTACTCGAGAGGGCAGGTGAACACTGAAGCTTTCTTT. This codes for CASSYSRGQVNTEAFF.

The chain uses TRBV9 and TRBJ2-3; D may be TRBD1 (6 bases). The CDR3 runs 15 residues. V was trimmed by 3 bases and J by 0 bases, leaving 11 bases between them. CDR1 SGDLS and CDR2 YYNGEE come from the germline V gene. CDR3 nucleotides: TGTGCCAGCAGCGGAGGACAGCTCAGCACAGATACGCAGTATTTT. It encodes CASSGGQLSTDTQYF.

This clonotype was seen at least ten times. This chain connects TRBV19 to TRBJ2-2; 14 bases fit TRBD2. J was trimmed by 7 bases and V by 4 bases; bases with no gene match: 5. This CDR3 contains 16 residues. CDR1 is LNHDA, CDR2 SQIVND, per germline (reference sequence). As DNA, the CDR3 is TGTGCCAGTAGTACCGGGACTAGCGGGAGAGTCGGGGAGCTGTTTTTT. Translation: CASSTGTSGRVGELFF.

This clonotype showed up just a few times. The chain carries TRBV7-2 and TRBJ2-2; no clear D. The germline V gene encodes CDR1 SGHTA and CDR2 FQGNSA. V gave up 2 bases and J gave up 1 base, with 5 bases separating them. The CDR3 totals 14 residues. Written as DNA, the CDR3 is TGTGCCAGCAGCTTAATCCGGAACACCGGGGAGCTGTTTTTT. Amino acid sequence: CASSLIRNTGELFF.

This clonotype was observed many times. This rearrangement joins TRBV7-6 to TRBJ2-7; 8 nucleotides align to TRBD1. The germline V gene has CDR1 SGHVS and CDR2 FNYEAQ. The CDR3 spans 14 residues. V trimming: 5 bases; J trimming: 4 bases; junction bases outside the gene matches: 7. The DNA for the CDR3 is TGTGCCAGCAGCGGGGGGACAGGTTTGTACGAGCAGTACTTC. Translation gives CASSGGTGLYEQYF.

In its sample, this clonotype was seen many times. The gene calls are TRBV7-3 and TRBJ2-1; no clear D. V dropped 5 bases and J dropped 2 bases, with 10 bases sitting between them. This CDR3 is 14 amino acids long. Germline lookup yields CDR1 SGHTA and CDR2 FQGTGA. CDR3 sequence reads: CASSADLTYNEQFF. In DNA, the CDR3 is TGTGCCAGCAGCGCAGACTTAACCTACAATGAGCAGTTCTTC.

This clonotype was seen at least ten times. The chain joins TRBV11-3 to TRBJ1-1; D is undetermined. The CDR3 covers 13 residues. The germline CDR1 and CDR2 sequences are SGHNT and YENEEA. V lost 4 bases to trimming and J lost 8 bases, with 14 bases between them. This chain's CDR3 is CASSSGREREAFF. DNA of the CDR3: TGTGCCAGCAGCTCTGGACGGGAAAGGGAAGCTTTCTTT.

At least ten counts were recorded for this clonotype. The rearrangement joins TRBV7-8 to TRBJ2-6; D is possibly TRBD1 or TRBD2 (5 bases each). V lost 2 bases to trimming and J lost 2 bases, with 7 bases between them. The CDR3 covers 15 residues. Germline V gene sequence: CDR1 SGHVS, CDR2 FQNEAQ. This chain's CDR3 is CASSLMGAGANVLTF. CDR3 sequence (DNA): TGTGCCAGCAGCTTAATGGGGGCTGGGGCCAACGTCCTGACTTTC. Full variable domain (outside the CDR3, taken from reference TRBV7-8 and TRBJ2-6): GAGVSQSPRYKVAKRGQDVALRCDPISGHVSLFWYQQALGQGPEFLTYFQNEAQLDKSGLPSDRFFAERPEGSVSTLKIQRTQQEDSAVYLCASSLMGAGANVLTFGAGSRLTVL.